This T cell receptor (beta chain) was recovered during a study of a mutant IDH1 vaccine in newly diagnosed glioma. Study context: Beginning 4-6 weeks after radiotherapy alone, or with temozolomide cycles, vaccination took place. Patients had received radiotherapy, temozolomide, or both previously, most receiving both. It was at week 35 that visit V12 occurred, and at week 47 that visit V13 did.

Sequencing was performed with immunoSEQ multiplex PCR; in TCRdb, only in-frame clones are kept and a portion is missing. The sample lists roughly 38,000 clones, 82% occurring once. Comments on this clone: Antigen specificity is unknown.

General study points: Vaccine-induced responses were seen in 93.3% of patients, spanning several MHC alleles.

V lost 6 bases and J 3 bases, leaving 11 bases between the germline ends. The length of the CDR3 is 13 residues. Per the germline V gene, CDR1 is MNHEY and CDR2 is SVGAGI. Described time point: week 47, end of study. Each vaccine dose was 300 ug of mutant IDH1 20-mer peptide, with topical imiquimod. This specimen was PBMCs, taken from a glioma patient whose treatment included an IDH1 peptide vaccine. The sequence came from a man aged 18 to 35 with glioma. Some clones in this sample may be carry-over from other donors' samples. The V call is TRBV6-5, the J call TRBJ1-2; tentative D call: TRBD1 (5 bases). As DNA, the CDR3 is TGTGCCAGCAGCCCCGGGACTGACTATGGCTACACCTTC. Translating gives CASSPGTDYGYTF.